The rows below give T cell receptor beta chains drawn from one sample of a study of blood T cell repertoires in COVID-19. The repertoire was sequenced with immunoSEQ multiplex PCR; TCRdb's copy has only in-frame clones and lacks some. In the table there are about 320,000 clones, 70% to 90% of which are singletons. What was sequenced was PBMCs or T cells enriched from blood (not recorded which). The receptors come from a woman in her 30s who had recovered from COVID-19. CDR3s include the opening cysteine and the closing phenylalanine or tryptophan. D genes are given only for firm matches. Not all rows give a size; the values are once, few, many and, for expanded clones, a class.

TRBV28	TRBJ1-3	NA	NA	CASSLRSGNTIYF	TGTGCCAGCAGTTTACGCTCTGGAAACACCATATATTTT
TRBV19	TRBJ2-2	TRBD2	few	CASSIGVRGRTGELFF	TGTGCCAGTAGTATAGGTGTGCGGGGGAGGACCGGGGAGCTGTTTTTT
TRBV18	TRBJ1-2	NA	NA	CASSQPFGTIDGDYGYTF	TGTGCCAGCTCACAACCGTTCGGGACAATCGATGGGGACTATGGCTACACCTTC
TRBV6-5	TRBJ1-5	NA	once	CASSYSNVDQPQHF	TGTGCCAGCAGTTACTCAAATGTAGATCAGCCCCAGCATTTT
TRBV6-5	TRBJ2-1	TRBD1	NA	CASSRPGQGRNEQFF	TGTGCCAGCAGTCGACCGGGACAGGGGAGAAATGAGCAGTTCTTC
TRBV2	TRBJ1-3	NA	NA	CASSPYSGNTIYF	TGTGCCAGCAGCCCCTACTCTGGAAACACCATATATTTT
TRBV19	TRBJ1-1	NA	NA	CASSIPMGGAFF	TGTGCCAGTAGTATCCCCATGGGGGGGGCTTTCTTT
TRBV30	TRBJ1-2	NA	NA	CAWSPSYPPNYGYTF	TGTGCCTGGAGCCCTAGTTATCCCCCTAACTATGGCTACACCTTC
TRBV7-9	TRBJ1-2	TRBD1	NA	CASSGQDRVYGYTF	TGTGCCAGCAGCGGGCAGGACAGGGTGTATGGCTACACCTTC
TRBV13	TRBJ1-2	NA	NA	CASSTGLSGFGYTF	TGTGCCAGCAGTACCGGACTCAGTGGGTTTGGCTACACCTTC
TRBV19	TRBJ1-5	TRBD1	NA	CASTRDRGQPQHF	TGTGCCAGCACACGGGACAGGGGTCAGCCCCAGCATTTT
TRBV3-1/TRBV3-2	TRBJ2-5	TRBD1	NA	CASSQAQGMSQYF	TGTGCCAGCAGCCAAGCACAGGGGATGAGCCAGTACTTC
TRBV12-5	TRBJ1-1	NA	NA	CASGFNAGLEAFF	TGTGCTAGTGGTTTTAACGCGGGCCTGGAGGCTTTCTTT
TRBV30	TRBJ2-2	TRBD1	NA	CAWSVTRGRPGELFF	TGTGCCTGGAGTGTGACCAGGGGGCGCCCCGGGGAGCTGTTTTTT
TRBV15	TRBJ1-5	NA	once	CATSRVPHTGMSNQPQHF	TGTGCCACCAGCAGAGTCCCCCACACAGGGATGAGCAATCAGCCCCAGCATTTT
TRBV27	TRBJ1-5	NA	NA	CASSGAPFQPQHF	TGTGCCAGCAGTGGGGCTCCCTTTCAGCCCCAGCATTTT
TRBV6-5	TRBJ1-5	TRBD1	NA	CASRPGQGFSQPQHF	TGTGCCAGCAGACCCGGACAGGGATTCAGTCAGCCCCAGCATTTT
TRBV29-1	TRBJ2-3	TRBD2	NA	CSVAGTSGGSRTDTQYF	TGCAGCGTTGCCGGGACTAGCGGGGGGTCGCGCACAGATACGCAGTATTTT
TRBV10-1	TRBJ1-6	TRBD1	NA	CASSTGTGVSPLHF	TGCGCCAGCAGCACCGGGACAGGGGTCTCACCCCTCCACTTT
TRBV3-1/TRBV3-2	TRBJ1-2	TRBD1	many	CASSQLTGAGYTF	TGTGCCAGCAGCCAACTTACAGGGGCCGGCTACACCTTC
TRBV19	TRBJ1-5	NA	once	CASSIYEQGGQPQHF	TGTGCCAGTAGTATTTACGAGCAGGGTGGTCAGCCCCAGCATTTT
TRBV27	TRBJ1-2	TRBD1	once	CASSLAGGYGYTF	TGTGCCAGCAGTTTAGCAGGGGGCTATGGCTACACCTTC
TRBV15	TRBJ1-2	NA	NA	CATSTYKEGRGGYTF	TGTGCCACCAGCACTTACAAGGAAGGCAGAGGCGGCTACACCTTC